This T cell receptor (beta chain) was captured by sequencing in a study of shared clonotypes between healthy human individuals. Study background: Those who served as donors were a couple of women and a few men between the ages of 18 and 49. Study-level points and caveats: Represented diversity (both genetic and exposure-history) was limited by the small number of donors.

The germline CDR1 and CDR2 sequences are MNHEY and SVGAGI. V lost 0 bases and J lost 5; bases outside the gene matches: 3. This CDR3 spans 14 amino acids. TCRdb's table, derived via immunoSEQ multiplex PCR, lists solely in-frame clones and lacks some. This sample carries more than 2 million clones, roughly 94% of them seen once, and the ten largest clones take about 0.13%. On this clone itself: The antigen is not known. The identical CDR3 is also encoded by other nucleotide sequences in the sample.

Specimen: naive CD4+ T cells sorted from blood. Stated subset: CD45RA+ positively selected. The rearrangement links TRBV6-5 to TRBJ2-5, with TRBD1 matching over 7 bases. This TCR derives from a man aged 18 to 30 in good health. The CDR3 is CASSYSGGWETQYF. The CDR3 DNA is TGTGCCAGCAGTTACTCAGGGGGCTGGGAGACCCAGTACTTC.